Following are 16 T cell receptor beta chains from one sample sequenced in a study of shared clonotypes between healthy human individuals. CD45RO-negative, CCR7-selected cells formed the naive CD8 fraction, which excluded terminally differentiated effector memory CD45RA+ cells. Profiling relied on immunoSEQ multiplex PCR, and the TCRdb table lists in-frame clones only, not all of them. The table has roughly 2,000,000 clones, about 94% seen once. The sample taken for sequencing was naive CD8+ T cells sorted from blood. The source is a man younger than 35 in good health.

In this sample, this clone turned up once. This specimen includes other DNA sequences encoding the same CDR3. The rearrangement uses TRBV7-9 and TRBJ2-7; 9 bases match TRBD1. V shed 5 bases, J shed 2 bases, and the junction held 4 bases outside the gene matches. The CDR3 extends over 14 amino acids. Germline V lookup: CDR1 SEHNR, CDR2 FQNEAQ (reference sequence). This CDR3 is CASSPWTGAYEQYF. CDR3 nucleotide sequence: TGTGCCAGCAGCCCGTGGACAGGGGCCTACGAGCAGTACTTC.

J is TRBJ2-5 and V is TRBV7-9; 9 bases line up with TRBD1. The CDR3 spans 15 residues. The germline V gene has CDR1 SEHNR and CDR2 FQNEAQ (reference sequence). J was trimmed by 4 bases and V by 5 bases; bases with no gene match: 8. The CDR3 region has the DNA TGTGCCAGCAGCCTAGGGACAGGGAACGGAGAGACCCAGTACTTC. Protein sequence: CASSLGTGNGETQYF.

CDR3 DNA: TGTGCCAGCAGCTCGGAGGGGGCTTCCTACAATGAGCAGTTCTTC. Protein: CASSSEGASYNEQFF. J is TRBJ2-1 and V is TRBV5-4; possibly TRBD1 for D (7 bases). V lost 3 bases and J 1 base, leaving 11 bases between the germline ends. Germline CDR1 is SGHNT and CDR2 is YYREEE (reference sequence). The CDR3 runs 15 residues.

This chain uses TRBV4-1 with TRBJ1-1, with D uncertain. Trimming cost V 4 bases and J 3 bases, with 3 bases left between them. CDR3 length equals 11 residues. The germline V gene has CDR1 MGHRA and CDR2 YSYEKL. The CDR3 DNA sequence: TGCGCCAGCAGCCTCGACACTGAAGCTTTCTTT. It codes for CASSLDTEAFF.

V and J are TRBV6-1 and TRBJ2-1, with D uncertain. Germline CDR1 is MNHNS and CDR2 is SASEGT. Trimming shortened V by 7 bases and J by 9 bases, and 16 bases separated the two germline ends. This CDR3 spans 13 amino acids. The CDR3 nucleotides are TGTGCCAGCATGGTAGTCAATATGGGTGAGCAGTTCTTC. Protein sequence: CASMVVNMGEQFF.

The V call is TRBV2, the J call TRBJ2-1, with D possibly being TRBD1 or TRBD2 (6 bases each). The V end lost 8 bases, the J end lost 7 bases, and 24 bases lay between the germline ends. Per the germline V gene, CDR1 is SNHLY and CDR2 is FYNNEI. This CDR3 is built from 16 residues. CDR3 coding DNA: TGTGCCAGCGGGGGGCGGGCTCATCGGGAGAGAAATGAGCAGTTCTTC. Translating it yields CASGGRAHRERNEQFF. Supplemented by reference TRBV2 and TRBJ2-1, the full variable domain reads EPEVTQTPSHQVTQMGQEVILRCVPISNHLYFYWYRQILGQKVEFLVSFYNNEISEKSEIFDDQFSVERPDGSNFTLKIRSTKLEDSAMYFCASGGRAHRERNEQFFGPGTRLTVL.

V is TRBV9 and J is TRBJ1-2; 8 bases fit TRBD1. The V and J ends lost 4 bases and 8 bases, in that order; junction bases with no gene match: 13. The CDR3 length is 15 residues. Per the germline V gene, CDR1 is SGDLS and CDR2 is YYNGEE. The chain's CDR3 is CASSLGTGPQGGYTF. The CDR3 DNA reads TGTGCCAGCAGCCTTGGGACAGGTCCCCAGGGGGGCTACACCTTC.

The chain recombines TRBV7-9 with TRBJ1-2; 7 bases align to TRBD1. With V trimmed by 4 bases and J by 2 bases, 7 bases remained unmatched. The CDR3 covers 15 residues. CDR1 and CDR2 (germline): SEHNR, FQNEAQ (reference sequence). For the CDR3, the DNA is TGTGCCAGCAGCTCAACTACAGGGGCGAACTATGGCTACACCTTC. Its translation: CASSSTTGANYGYTF.

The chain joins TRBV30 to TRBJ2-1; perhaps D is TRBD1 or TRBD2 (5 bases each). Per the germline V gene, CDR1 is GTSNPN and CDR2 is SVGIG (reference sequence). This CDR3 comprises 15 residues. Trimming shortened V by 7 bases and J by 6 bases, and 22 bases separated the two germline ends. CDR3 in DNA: TGTGCCTCTATCCCAGACTCACGAGGGGCCAATGAGCAGTTCTTC. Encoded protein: CASIPDSRGANEQFF.

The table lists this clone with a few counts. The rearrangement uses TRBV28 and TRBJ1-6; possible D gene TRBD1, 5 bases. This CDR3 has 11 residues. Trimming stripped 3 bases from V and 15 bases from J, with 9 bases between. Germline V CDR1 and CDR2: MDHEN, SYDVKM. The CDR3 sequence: CASSFGADLHF. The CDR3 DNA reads TGTGCCAGCAGTTTCGGGGCAGACCTCCACTTT.

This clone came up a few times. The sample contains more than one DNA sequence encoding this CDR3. Here the CDR3 DNA reads TGCGCCAGCAGCCAAGAGACGGCCTCCTACGAGCAGTACTTC. It yields the protein CASSQETASYEQYF. The chain employs TRBV4-1 and TRBJ2-7; no clear D. Per the germline V gene, CDR1 is MGHRA and CDR2 is YSYEKL. CDR3 length: 14 residues. Trimming stripped 0 bases from V and 0 bases from J, with 6 bases between.

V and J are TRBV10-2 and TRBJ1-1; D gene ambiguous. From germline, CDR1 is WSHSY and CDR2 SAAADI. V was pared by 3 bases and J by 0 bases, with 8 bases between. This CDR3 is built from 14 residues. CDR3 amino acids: CASSDHQVNTEAFF. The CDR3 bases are TGCGCCAGCAGTGACCACCAGGTGAACACTGAAGCTTTCTTT.

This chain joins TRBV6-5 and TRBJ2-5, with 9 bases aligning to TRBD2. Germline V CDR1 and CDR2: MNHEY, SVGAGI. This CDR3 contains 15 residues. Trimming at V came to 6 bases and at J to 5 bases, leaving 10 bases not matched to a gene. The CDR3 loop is CASSLGVAGVETQYF. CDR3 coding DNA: TGTGCCAGCAGCCTCGGGGTAGCGGGGGTTGAGACCCAGTACTTC.

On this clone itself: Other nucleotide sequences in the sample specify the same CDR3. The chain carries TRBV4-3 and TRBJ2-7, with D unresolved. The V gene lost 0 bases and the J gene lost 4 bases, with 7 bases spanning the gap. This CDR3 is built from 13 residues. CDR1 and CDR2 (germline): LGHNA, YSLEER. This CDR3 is CASSQDVGYEQYF. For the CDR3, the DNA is TGCGCCAGCAGCCAAGATGTCGGATACGAGCAGTACTTC.

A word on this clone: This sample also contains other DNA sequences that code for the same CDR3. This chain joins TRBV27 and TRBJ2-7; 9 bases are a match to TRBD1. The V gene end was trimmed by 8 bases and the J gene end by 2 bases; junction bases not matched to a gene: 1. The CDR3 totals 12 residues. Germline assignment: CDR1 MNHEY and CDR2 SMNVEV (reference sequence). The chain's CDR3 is CASRTGAYEQYF. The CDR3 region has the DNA TGTGCCAGCCGGACAGGGGCCTACGAGCAGTACTTC.

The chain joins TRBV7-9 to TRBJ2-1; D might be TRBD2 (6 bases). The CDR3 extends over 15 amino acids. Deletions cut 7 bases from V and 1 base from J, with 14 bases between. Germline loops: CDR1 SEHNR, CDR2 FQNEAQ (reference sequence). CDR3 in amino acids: CASINGGWSYNEQFF. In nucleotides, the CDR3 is TGTGCCAGCATCAACGGGGGATGGTCCTACAATGAGCAGTTCTTC.